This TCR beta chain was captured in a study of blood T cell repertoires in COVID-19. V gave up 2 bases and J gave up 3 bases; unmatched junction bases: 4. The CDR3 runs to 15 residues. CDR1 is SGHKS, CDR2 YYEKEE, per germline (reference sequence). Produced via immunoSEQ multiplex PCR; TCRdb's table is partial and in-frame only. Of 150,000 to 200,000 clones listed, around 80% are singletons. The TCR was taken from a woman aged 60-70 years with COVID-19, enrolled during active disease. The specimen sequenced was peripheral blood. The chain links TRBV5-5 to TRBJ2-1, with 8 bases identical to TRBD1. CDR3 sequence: CASSLRTGLYNEQFF. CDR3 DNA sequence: TGTGCCAGCAGCTTAAGGACAGGGCTCTACAATGAGCAGTTCTTC.